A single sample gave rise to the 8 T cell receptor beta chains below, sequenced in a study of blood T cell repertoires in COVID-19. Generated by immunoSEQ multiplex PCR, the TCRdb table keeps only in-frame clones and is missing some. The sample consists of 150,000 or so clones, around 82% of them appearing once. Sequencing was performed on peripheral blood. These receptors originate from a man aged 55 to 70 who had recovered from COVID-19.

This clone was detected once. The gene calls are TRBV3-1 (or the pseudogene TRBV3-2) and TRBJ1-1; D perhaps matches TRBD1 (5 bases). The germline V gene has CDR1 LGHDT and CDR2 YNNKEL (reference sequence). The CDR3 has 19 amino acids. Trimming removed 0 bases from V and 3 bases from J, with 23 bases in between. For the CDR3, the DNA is TGTGCCAGCAGCCAAGATGGGCAGGGTGTCGGACAATGGTACACTGAAGCTTTCTTT. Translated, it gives CASSQDGQGVGQWYTEAFF.

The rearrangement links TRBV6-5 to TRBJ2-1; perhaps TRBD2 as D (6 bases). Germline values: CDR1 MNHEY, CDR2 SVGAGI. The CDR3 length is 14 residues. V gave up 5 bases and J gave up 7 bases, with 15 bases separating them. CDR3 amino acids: CASSLPLRGNEQFF. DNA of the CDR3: TGTGCCAGCAGTCTGCCCCTCCGGGGGAATGAGCAGTTCTTC.

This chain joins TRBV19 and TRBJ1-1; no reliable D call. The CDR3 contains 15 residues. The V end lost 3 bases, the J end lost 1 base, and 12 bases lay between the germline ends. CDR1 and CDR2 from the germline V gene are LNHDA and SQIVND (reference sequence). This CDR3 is CASSMEEGGNTEAFF. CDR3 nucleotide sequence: TGTGCCAGTAGTATGGAGGAGGGAGGGAACACTGAAGCTTTCTTT.

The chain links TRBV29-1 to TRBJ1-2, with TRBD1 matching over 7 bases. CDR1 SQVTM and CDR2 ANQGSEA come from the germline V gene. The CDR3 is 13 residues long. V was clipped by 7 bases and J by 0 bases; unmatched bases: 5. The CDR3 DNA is TGCAGCGCAAAGCAGGGGGCTAACTATGGCTACACCTTC. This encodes CSAKQGANYGYTF.

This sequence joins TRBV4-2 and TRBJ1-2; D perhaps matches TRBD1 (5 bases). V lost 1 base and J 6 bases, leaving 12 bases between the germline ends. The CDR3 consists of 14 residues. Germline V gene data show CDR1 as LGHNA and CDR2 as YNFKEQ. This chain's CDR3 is CASSQAGGRNGYTF. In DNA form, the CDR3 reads TGTGCCAGCAGCCAAGCCGGGGGAAGGAATGGCTACACCTTC.

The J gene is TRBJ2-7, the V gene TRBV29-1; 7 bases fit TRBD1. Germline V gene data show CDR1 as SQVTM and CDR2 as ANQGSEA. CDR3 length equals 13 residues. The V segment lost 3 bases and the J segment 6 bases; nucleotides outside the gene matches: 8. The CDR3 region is CSVERTGGREQYF. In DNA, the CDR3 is TGCAGCGTTGAGAGGACAGGTGGCCGCGAGCAGTACTTC.

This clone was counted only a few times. The CDR3 region is CASRSPPLGQGIGPPGEQFF. The CDR3 DNA follows: TGCGCCAGCAGATCGCCACCCCTGGGACAGGGCATCGGCCCGCCCGGGGAGCAGTTCTTC. This chain joins TRBV5-1 and TRBJ2-1, with 9 bases identical to TRBD1. Germline values: CDR1 SGHRS, CDR2 YFSETQ. The length of the CDR3 is 20 residues. Trimming took 5 bases from V and 10 from J; bases not matched to a gene: 28. Drawing the rest from reference TRBV5-1 and TRBJ2-1, the complete variable domain is KAGVTQTPRYLIKTRGQQVTLSCSPISGHRSVSWYQQTPGQGLQFLFEYFSETQRNKGNFPGRFSGRQFSNSRSEMNVSTLELGDSALYLCASRSPPLGQGIGPPGEQFFGPGTRLTVL.

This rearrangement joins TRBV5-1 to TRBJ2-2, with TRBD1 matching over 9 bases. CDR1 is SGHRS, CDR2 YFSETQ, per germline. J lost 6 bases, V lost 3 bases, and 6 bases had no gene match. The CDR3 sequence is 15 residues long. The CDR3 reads CASSSGQGIPGELFF. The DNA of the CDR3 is TGCGCCAGCAGCTCGGGACAGGGTATTCCCGGGGAGCTGTTTTTT.